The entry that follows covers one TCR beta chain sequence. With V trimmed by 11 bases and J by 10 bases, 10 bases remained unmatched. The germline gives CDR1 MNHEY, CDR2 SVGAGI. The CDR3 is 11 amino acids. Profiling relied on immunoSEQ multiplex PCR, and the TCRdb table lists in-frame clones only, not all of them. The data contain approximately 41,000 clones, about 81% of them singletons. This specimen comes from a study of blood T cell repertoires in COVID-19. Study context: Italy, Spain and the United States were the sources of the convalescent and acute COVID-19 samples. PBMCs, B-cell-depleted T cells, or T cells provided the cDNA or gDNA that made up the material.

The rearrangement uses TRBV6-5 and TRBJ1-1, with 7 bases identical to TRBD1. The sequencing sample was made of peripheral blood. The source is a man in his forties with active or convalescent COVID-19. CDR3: CAATGFLGAFF. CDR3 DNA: TGTGCCGCGACAGGGTTCCTTGGAGCTTTCTTT.